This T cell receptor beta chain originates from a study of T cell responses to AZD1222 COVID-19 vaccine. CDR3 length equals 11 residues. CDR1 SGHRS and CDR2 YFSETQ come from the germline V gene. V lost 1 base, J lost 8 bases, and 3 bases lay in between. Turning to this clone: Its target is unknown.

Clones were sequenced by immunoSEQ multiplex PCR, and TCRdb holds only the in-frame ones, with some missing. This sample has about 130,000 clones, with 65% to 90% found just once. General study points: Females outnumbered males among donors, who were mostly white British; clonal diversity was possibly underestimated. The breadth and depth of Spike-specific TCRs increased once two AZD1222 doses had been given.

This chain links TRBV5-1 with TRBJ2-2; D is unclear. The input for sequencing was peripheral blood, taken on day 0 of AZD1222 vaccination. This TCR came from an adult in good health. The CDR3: CASSLSGELFF. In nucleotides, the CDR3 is TGCGCCAGCAGCTTGTCGGGGGAGCTGTTTTTT.